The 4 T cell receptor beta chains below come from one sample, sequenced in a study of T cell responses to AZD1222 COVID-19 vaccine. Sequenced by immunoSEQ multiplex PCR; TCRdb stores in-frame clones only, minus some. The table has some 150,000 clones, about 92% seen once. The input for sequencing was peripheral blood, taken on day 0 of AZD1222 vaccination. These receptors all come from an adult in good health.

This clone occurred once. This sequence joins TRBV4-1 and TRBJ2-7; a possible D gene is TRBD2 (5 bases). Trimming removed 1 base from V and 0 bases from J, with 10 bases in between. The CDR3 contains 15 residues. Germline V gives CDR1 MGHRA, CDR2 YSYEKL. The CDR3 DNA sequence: TGCGCCAGCAGCCAAGTGGACTTTATCTCCTACGAGCAGTACTTC. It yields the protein CASSQVDFISYEQYF.

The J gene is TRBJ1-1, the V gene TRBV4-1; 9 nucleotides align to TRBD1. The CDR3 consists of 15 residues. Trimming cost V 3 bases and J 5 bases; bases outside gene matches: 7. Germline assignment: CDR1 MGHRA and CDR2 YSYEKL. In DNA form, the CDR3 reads TGCGCCAGCAGCCAGCGTACAGGGGGCAGAACTGAAGCTTTCTTT. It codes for CASSQRTGGRTEAFF.

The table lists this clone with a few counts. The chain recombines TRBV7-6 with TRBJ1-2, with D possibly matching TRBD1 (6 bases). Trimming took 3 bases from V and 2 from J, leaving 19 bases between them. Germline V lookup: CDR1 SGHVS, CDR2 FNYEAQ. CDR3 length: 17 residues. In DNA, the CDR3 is TGTGCCAGCAGCTTGTTTACTGGGGGCGCAAAGAACTATGGCTACACCTTC. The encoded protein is CASSLFTGGAKNYGYTF.

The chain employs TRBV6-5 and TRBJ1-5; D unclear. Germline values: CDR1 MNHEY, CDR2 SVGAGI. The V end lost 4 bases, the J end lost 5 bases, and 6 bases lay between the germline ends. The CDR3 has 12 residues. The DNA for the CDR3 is TGTGCCAGCAGTTCCGGGGATCAGCCCCAGCATTTT. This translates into CASSSGDQPQHF.